Detailed here is one TCR beta chain. The germline V gene has CDR1 KGHSH and CDR2 LQKENI. CDR3 size: 16 residues. Trimming shortened V by 3 bases and J by 7 bases, and 18 bases separated the two germline ends. The sample originates from a study of T cell changes during pregnancy in multiple sclerosis. TCRdb's copy holds only in-frame clones and misses some; the assay was immunoSEQ multiplex PCR. The top ten clones hold around 0.86% of a sample with tens of thousands of clones, about 90% of them seen once. The chain has TRBV18 and TRBJ1-4; D is undetermined. This sequence was found in a female donor with multiple sclerosis, enrolled in a pregnancy study. Sequences were derived from peripheral blood, sampled in the second trimester of pregnancy. The chain's CDR3 is CASSPPRQPRGEKLFF. In DNA form, the CDR3 reads TGTGCCAGCTCACCTCCCCGGCAGCCCCGGGGTGAAAAACTGTTTTTT.